The entry below describes one TCR beta chain. The data are from a study of blood T cell repertoires in COVID-19. Study as a whole: Samples taken during acute and convalescent COVID-19 were collected in the United States, Italy and Spain. In each case, the material was cDNA or gDNA derived from T cells, B-cell-depleted T cells, or PBMCs.

Using immunoSEQ multiplex PCR, the repertoire was profiled, and TCRdb retains in-frame clones only, with some absent. The sample includes approximately 270,000 clones, around 85% of them seen just once. With 4 bases removed from V and 2 bases from J, the gap between germline ends came to 9 bases. This CDR3 is 13 amino acids long. Sequencing was performed on peripheral blood. The source of this sequence is a human donor with COVID-19, enrolled during active disease. The donor label of this sample is uncertain. V is TRBV12-3 or TRBV12-4 and J is TRBJ2-7, with a weak D call TRBD1 (5 bases). CDR3 protein: CASSYLGAYEQYF. In nucleotides, the CDR3 is TGTGCCAGCAGTTATCTAGGGGCCTACGAGCAGTACTTC.